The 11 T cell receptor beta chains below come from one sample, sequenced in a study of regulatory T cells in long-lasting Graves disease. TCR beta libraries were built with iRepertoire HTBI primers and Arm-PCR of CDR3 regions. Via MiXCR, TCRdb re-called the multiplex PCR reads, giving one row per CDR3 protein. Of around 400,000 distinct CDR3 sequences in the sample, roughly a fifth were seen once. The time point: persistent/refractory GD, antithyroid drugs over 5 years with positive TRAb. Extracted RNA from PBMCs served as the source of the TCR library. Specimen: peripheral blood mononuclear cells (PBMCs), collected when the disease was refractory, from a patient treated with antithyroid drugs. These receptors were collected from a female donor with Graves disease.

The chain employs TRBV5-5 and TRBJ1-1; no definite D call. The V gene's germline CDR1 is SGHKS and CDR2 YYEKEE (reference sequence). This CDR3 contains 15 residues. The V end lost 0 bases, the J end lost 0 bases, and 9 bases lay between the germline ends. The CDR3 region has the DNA TGTGCCAGCAGCTTGGATCACGGTATGAACACTGAAGCTTTCTTT. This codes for CASSLDHGMNTEAFF.

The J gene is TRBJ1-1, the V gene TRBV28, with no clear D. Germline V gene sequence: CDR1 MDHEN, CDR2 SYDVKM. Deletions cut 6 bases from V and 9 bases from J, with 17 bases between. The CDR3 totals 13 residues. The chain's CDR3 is CASSLSSVAKAFF. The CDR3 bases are TGTGCCAGCAGCTTAAGTAGTGTGGCTAAAGCTTTCTTT.

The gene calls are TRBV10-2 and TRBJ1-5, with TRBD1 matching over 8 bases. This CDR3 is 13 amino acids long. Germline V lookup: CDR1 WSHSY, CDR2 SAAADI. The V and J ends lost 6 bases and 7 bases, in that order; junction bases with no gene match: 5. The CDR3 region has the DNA TGCGCCAGCAGAGCACAGGGGGTCCAGCCCCAGCATTTT. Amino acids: CASRAQGVQPQHF.

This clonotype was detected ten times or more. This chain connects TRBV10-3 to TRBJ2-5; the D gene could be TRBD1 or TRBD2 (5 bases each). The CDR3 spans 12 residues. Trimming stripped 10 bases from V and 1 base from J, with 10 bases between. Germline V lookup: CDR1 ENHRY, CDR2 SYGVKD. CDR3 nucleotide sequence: TGTGCCACCACCGGGACCCAAGAGACCCAGTACTTC. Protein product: CATTGTQETQYF.

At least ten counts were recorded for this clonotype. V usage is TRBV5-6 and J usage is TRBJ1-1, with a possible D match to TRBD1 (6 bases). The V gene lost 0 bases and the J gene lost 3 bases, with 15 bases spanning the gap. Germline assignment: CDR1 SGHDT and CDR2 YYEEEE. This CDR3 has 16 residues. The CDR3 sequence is CASSLEDSLGDTEAFF. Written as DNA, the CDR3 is TGTGCCAGCAGCTTGGAGGACAGCTTAGGGGACACTGAAGCTTTCTTT. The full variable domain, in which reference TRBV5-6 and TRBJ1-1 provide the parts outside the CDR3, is DAGVTQSPTHLIKTRGQQVTLRCSPKSGHDTVSWYQQALGQGPQFIFQYYEEEERQRGNFPDRFSGHQFPNYSSELNVNALLLGDSALYLCASSLEDSLGDTEAFFGQGTRLTVV.

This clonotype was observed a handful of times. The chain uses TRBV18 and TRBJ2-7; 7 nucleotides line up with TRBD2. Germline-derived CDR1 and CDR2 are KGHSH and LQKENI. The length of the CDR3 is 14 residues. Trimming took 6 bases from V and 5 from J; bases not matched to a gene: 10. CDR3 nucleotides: TGTGCCAGCTCGGACTTGGGGGGGAGGGACGAGCAGTACTTC. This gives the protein CASSDLGGRDEQYF.

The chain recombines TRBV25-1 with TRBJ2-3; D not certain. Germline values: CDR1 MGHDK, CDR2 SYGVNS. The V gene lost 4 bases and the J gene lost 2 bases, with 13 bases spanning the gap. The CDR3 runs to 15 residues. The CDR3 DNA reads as TGTGCCAGCAGTGGGCTTATGTGGTACACAGATACGCAGTATTTT. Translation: CASSGLMWYTDTQYF.

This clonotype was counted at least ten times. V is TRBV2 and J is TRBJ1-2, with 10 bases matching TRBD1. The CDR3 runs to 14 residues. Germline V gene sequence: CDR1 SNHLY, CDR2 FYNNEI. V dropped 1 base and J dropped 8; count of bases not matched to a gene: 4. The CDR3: CASSEDGQGGGYTF. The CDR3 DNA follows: TGTGCCAGCAGTGAAGATGGACAGGGGGGAGGCTACACCTTC. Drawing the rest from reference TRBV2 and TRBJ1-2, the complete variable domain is EPEVTQTPSHQVTQMGQEVILRCVPISNHLYFYWYRQILGQKVEFLVSFYNNEISEKSEIFDDQFSVERPDGSNFTLKIRSTKLEDSAMYFCASSEDGQGGGYTFGSGTRLTVV.

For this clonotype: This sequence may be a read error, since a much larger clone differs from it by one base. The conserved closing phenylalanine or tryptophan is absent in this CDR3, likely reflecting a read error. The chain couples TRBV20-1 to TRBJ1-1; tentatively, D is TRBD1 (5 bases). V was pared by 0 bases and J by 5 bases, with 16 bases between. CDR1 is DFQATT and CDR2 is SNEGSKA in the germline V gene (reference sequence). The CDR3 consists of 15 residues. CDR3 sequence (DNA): TGCAGTGCTAGAGATCAAGGAGGGAGGGGTACTGAAGCTTTCCTT. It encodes CSARDQGGRGTEAFL.

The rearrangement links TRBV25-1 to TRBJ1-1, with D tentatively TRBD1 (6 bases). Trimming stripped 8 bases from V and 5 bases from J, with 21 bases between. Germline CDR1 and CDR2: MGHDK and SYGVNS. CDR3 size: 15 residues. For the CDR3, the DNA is TGTGCCAGCCTCTTTTCGGGGGGGCGCGGGACTGAAGCTTTCTTT. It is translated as CASLFSGGRGTEAFF.

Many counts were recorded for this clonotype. The CDR3: CASSYSPGFEQYF. CDR3 nucleotides: TGTGCCAGCAGTTACTCGCCAGGGTTCGAGCAGTACTTC. The rearrangement links TRBV6-5 to TRBJ2-7; D may be TRBD1 (5 bases). The V end was cut by 0 bases, the J end by 6 bases, with 9 bases between. Germline values: CDR1 MNHEY, CDR2 SVGAGI. This CDR3 contains 13 residues.